This T cell receptor (beta chain) was identified during a study of cytomegalovirus exposure and HLA in healthy donors. In the PCR, 60 Vbeta and 13 Jbeta primers were used. Some clones are missing from TCRdb's copy, which holds only in-frame ones; the method was immunoSEQ multiplex PCR. The sample data list 150,000 to 200,000 clones. V lost 3 bases, J lost 6 bases, and 5 bases stayed unmatched. CDR1 is MNHEY and CDR2 is SMNVEV in the germline V gene (reference sequence). The CDR3 sequence is 16 residues long. The receptor was isolated from an older woman in good health and CMV-seronegative. Input material: PBMCs. The chain is built from TRBV27 and TRBJ2-1, with TRBD2 matching 13 bases. The CDR3 DNA is TGTGCCAGCAGTTTTGGGACTAGCGGGGTTTCCAATGAGCAGTTCTTC. Translation: CASSFGTSGVSNEQFF.